The TCR beta chain described here comes from a study of vaccination and CD4 T cells after COVID-19. Study summary: Six males and four females, two of them Hispanic, were enrolled as convalescents. Post-vaccine sampling followed dose two by a median 72 days (range 14 to 241).

The treatment is: roughly 10-day PBMC culture with coronavirus spike peptide pools or control peptides (ViraFEST assay). The Oncomine TCR Beta short-read assay generated sequence data from the DNA of cultured CD4+ T cells. Via MiXCR, TCRdb re-called the PCR reads, giving one row per CDR3 protein. The sample holds under 30,000 distinct CDR3 sequences; approximately 40% are singletons and the top ten take approximately 7.6%. Germline CDR1 is KGHSH and CDR2 is LQKENI. Trimming cost V 3 bases and J 7 bases, with 10 bases left between them. The CDR3 extends over 13 amino acids. Note on this clonotype: The target antigen is unknown.

The sample taken for sequencing was CD4+ T cells from blood, cultured in vitro. The TCR was taken from a human donor who had recovered from COVID-19. The gene calls are TRBV18 and TRBJ1-5, with unresolved D. The CDR3 region has the DNA TGTGCCAGCTCACCTCGAGGTGGCCAGCCCCAGCATTTT. Encoded protein: CASSPRGGQPQHF.